This T cell receptor beta chain appears in the sequencing data of a study of PD-1 blockade in classical Hodgkin lymphoma. General study findings and limits: Still unresolved is the cause of the repertoire differences, which may be disease activity or prior therapy. Healthy donors reportedly exceeded newly diagnosed patients in baseline TCR diversity.

As to this clone: Its antigen is undetermined.

The time point denotes: newly diagnosed, previously untreated cHL patient sample. Thawed PBMCs were the source of CD4+ T cells, purified by magnetic negative selection. Investigators turned to newly diagnosed, untreated classical Hodgkin lymphoma PBMCs for comparison. The data were produced by immunoSEQ multiplex PCR, yet TCRdb's version contains in-frame clones alone and is incomplete. The table records about 22,000 clones, 89% of them present only once. The V end lost 1 base, the J end lost 6 bases, and 6 bases lay between the germline ends. Per germline, CDR1 SNHLY and CDR2 FYNNEI. The CDR3 runs 13 residues.

The sample taken for sequencing was CD4+ T cells from blood. V gene TRBV2 combines with J gene TRBJ2-2; D uncertain. The sequence was collected from a human donor with classical Hodgkin lymphoma. CDR3 DNA: TGTGCCAGCAGTGAAGGGGTGGCCGGGGAGCTGTTTTTT. This codes for CASSEGVAGELFF.